This T cell receptor beta chain was captured by sequencing in a study of T-cell reconstitution after alpha-beta-depleted transplantation in children. Findings and caveats of the study: At around two months after transplant, the alpha-beta T cells were reportedly derived from several hundred expanded clones that came from non-depleted graft cells. Diversity and T-cell counts at one year after transplant derived mostly from new T cells. Elevated TCRbeta diversity at day 60 was traced, in some patients, to surviving recipient T cells and thymic progenitors.

Trimming removed 8 bases from V and 1 base from J; junction bases left unmatched: 5. The CDR3 is made up of 14 amino acids. In its sample, this clonotype was seen many times. Antigen: not known. The library targeted TCRbeta and was prepared with unique molecular identifiers. TCRdb called the PCR reads again in MiXCR, with one record for every CDR3 protein. Altogether hundreds of thousands of distinct CDR3 sequences are present, roughly 10% being singletons, with the ten largest covering 28%. The starting material was PBMCs, obtained before TCRalphabeta/CD19-depleted stem cell transplant. This receptor was taken from a child in the first two years of life with acute myeloid leukemia, due to receive a stem cell transplant. The chain links TRBV12-3 or TRBV12-4 to TRBJ2-5; TRBD2 matches 9 bases. The CDR3 spells CASRLAGLQETQYF. CDR3 DNA sequence: TGTGCCAGCCGGCTAGCGGGGCTCCAAGAGACCCAGTACTTC.